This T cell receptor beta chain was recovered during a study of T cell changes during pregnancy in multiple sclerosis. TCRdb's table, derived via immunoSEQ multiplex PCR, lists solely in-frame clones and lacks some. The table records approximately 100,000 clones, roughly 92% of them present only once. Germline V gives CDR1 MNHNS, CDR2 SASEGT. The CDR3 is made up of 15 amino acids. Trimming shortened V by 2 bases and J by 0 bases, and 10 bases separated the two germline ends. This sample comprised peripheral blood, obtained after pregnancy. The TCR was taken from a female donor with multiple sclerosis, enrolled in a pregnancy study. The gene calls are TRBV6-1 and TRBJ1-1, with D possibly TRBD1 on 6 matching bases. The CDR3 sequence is CASSEYGQLNTEAFF. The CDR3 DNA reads TGTGCCAGCAGTGAATACGGACAGCTGAACACTGAAGCTTTCTTT.